A selection of T cell receptor beta chains follows, all from one sample in a study of T cell responses to AZD1222 COVID-19 vaccine. Here immunoSEQ multiplex PCR was the method, and the copy in TCRdb shows in-frame clones only, minus some. Among 80,000 to 100,000 clones, roughly 87% were seen once, and the ten largest hold about 6%. The sequenced sample was peripheral blood, obtained on day 0 of AZD1222 vaccination. These receptors were taken from an adult in good health. Both conserved end residues are part of each CDR3. The D gene is left open where the match is weak. Clone size is given for some rows only: seen once, a few or many times, or a class if the clone is expanded.

J gene: TRBJ1-3; clone size: -; CDR3 length: 14; V gene: TRBV3-1/TRBV3-2; D gene: -; CDR3 DNA: TGTGCCAGCAGCCAAGACAAAGTTGGAAACACCATATATTTT; CDR3 protein: CASSQDKVGNTIYF
J gene: TRBJ1-1; clone size: -; CDR3 length: 14; V gene: TRBV5-1; D gene: -; CDR3 DNA: TGCGCCAGCAGCTTGGGGTCTTCGAACACTGAAGCTTTCTTT; CDR3 protein: CASSLGSSNTEAFF
J gene: TRBJ2-7; clone size: -; CDR3 length: 14; V gene: TRBV5-4; D gene: -; CDR3 DNA: TGTGCCAGCAGCTCGACCGGTGACCACTACGAGCAGTACTTC; CDR3 protein: CASSSTGDHYEQYF
J gene: TRBJ2-7; clone size: -; CDR3 length: 17; V gene: TRBV10-3; D gene: TRBD2; CDR3 DNA: TGTGCCATCAGTGATCCGGGACTAGCGGGAGTAGGGTACGAGCAGTACTTC; CDR3 protein: CAISDPGLAGVGYEQYF
J gene: TRBJ1-5; clone size: -; CDR3 length: 15; V gene: TRBV10-3; D gene: TRBD1; CDR3 DNA: TGTGCCATCAGTGACCTAGGACAGGGGGCTCAGCCCCAGCATTTT; CDR3 protein: CAISDLGQGAQPQHF
J gene: TRBJ1-4; clone size: -; CDR3 length: 19; V gene: TRBV4-1; D gene: TRBD1; CDR3 DNA: TGCGCCAGCAGCCGTATCGGGAACCTAGGGACAGTGCAAAATGAAAAACTGTTTTTT; CDR3 protein: CASSRIGNLGTVQNEKLFF
J gene: TRBJ1-6; clone size: -; CDR3 length: 15; V gene: TRBV7-6; D gene: -; CDR3 DNA: TGTGCCAGCAGCTTAGCGGGACAAGTCAATTCACCCCTCCACTTT; CDR3 protein: CASSLAGQVNSPLHF
J gene: TRBJ1-3; clone size: -; CDR3 length: 14; V gene: TRBV28; D gene: -; CDR3 DNA: TGTGCCACCAACGACGGGACCTCTGGAAACACCATATATTTT; CDR3 protein: CATNDGTSGNTIYF
J gene: TRBJ2-7; clone size: -; CDR3 length: 14; V gene: TRBV2; D gene: -; CDR3 DNA: TGTGCCAGCAGTGAAAACTACAGGTCCTACGAGCAGTACTTC; CDR3 protein: CASSENYRSYEQYF
J gene: TRBJ2-1; clone size: -; CDR3 length: 13; V gene: TRBV14; D gene: -; CDR3 DNA: TGTGCCAGCAGCCAAAACCAAGCTAGACTATTGTTCTTC; CDR3 protein: CASSQNQARLLFF
J gene: TRBJ2-1; clone size: -; CDR3 length: 12; V gene: TRBV5-6; D gene: -; CDR3 DNA: TGTGCCAGCAGTCCGGCGCACAATGAGCAGTTCTTC; CDR3 protein: CASSPAHNEQFF
J gene: TRBJ2-7; clone size: few; CDR3 length: 14; V gene: TRBV27; D gene: -; CDR3 DNA: TGTGCCAGCAGTCCCCAGCCGAATGCCTACGAGCAGTACTTC; CDR3 protein: CASSPQPNAYEQYF
J gene: TRBJ1-6; clone size: once; CDR3 length: 15; V gene: TRBV6-1; D gene: -; CDR3 DNA: TGTGCCAGCAGTGAAGTCAGCTCCTATAATTCACCCCTCCACTTT; CDR3 protein: CASSEVSSYNSPLHF
J gene: TRBJ1-1; clone size: -; CDR3 length: 13; V gene: TRBV11-2; D gene: TRBD1; CDR3 DNA: TGTGCCAGCAGCCCGACAGGGGTCACTGAAGCTTTCTTT; CDR3 protein: CASSPTGVTEAFF
J gene: TRBJ2-7; clone size: -; CDR3 length: 14; V gene: TRBV2; D gene: TRBD1; CDR3 DNA: TGTGCCAGCAGTGCCGGACAGGGTACCTACGAGCAGTACTTC; CDR3 protein: CASSAGQGTYEQYF
J gene: TRBJ1-6; clone size: -; CDR3 length: 16; V gene: TRBV9; D gene: -; CDR3 DNA: TGTGCCAGCAGCGCCTCAATTAACTCCTATAATTCACCCCTCCACTTT; CDR3 protein: CASSASINSYNSPLHF
J gene: TRBJ2-1; clone size: -; CDR3 length: 15; V gene: TRBV27; D gene: TRBD1; CDR3 DNA: TGTGCCAGCAGAAAGACAGGGAATAAGTACAATGAGCAGTTCTTC; CDR3 protein: CASRKTGNKYNEQFF
J gene: TRBJ2-4; clone size: -; CDR3 length: 14; V gene: TRBV4-1; D gene: -; CDR3 DNA: TGCGCCAGCAGCCAAAACCTGGCCAAAAACATTCAGTACTTC; CDR3 protein: CASSQNLAKNIQYF
J gene: TRBJ2-5; clone size: -; CDR3 length: 15; V gene: TRBV6-2/TRBV6-3; D gene: TRBD2; CDR3 DNA: TGTGCCAGCAGTCGCTGGACTAGCGGGCAAGAGACCCAGTACTTC; CDR3 protein: CASSRWTSGQETQYF
J gene: TRBJ2-2; clone size: once; CDR3 length: 15; V gene: TRBV4-3; D gene: TRBD1; CDR3 DNA: TGCGCCAGCAGCCAAGACAGGGGGCTCACCGGGGAGCTGTTTTTT; CDR3 protein: CASSQDRGLTGELFF
J gene: TRBJ2-7; clone size: -; CDR3 length: 15; V gene: TRBV9; D gene: TRBD2; CDR3 DNA: TGTGCCAGCAGCGTAGGCTGGACTAGCCCCTACGAGCAGTACTTC; CDR3 protein: CASSVGWTSPYEQYF
J gene: TRBJ1-1; clone size: few; CDR3 length: 15; V gene: TRBV5-4; D gene: TRBD1; CDR3 DNA: TGTGCCAGCAACCCGGGACAGGTTCCGAACACTGAAGCTTTCTTT; CDR3 protein: CASNPGQVPNTEAFF
J gene: TRBJ2-1; clone size: -; CDR3 length: 14; V gene: TRBV5-4; D gene: -; CDR3 DNA: TGTGCCAGCAGCCCTCGGACGGGTGATAATGAGCAGTTCTTC; CDR3 protein: CASSPRTGDNEQFF
J gene: TRBJ1-5; clone size: -; CDR3 length: 14; V gene: TRBV18; D gene: TRBD1; CDR3 DNA: TGTGCCAGCTCACCCGGACAGGGGGATCAGCCCCAGCATTTT; CDR3 protein: CASSPGQGDQPQHF
J gene: TRBJ1-6; clone size: -; CDR3 length: 18; V gene: TRBV18; D gene: -; CDR3 DNA: TGTGCCAGCTCACCGCGACAAATGAAAGTACAGTTGGACTCACCCCTCCACTTT; CDR3 protein: CASSPRQMKVQLDSPLHF
J gene: TRBJ1-5; clone size: -; CDR3 length: 16; V gene: TRBV5-8; D gene: TRBD1; CDR3 DNA: TGTGCCAGCAGCCGACAGGGGGCTATGGGCAATCAGCCCCAGCATTTT; CDR3 protein: CASSRQGAMGNQPQHF
J gene: TRBJ2-1; clone size: -; CDR3 length: 15; V gene: TRBV28; D gene: TRBD2; CDR3 DNA: TGTGCCAGCAGGGCAAGCGGGAGGGCCGACAATGAGCAGTTCTTC; CDR3 protein: CASRASGRADNEQFF
J gene: TRBJ1-4; clone size: -; CDR3 length: 12; V gene: TRBV12-3/TRBV12-4; D gene: -; CDR3 DNA: TGTGCCAGCAGTACCCGGGGTGAAAAACTGTTTTTT; CDR3 protein: CASSTRGEKLFF
J gene: TRBJ2-3; clone size: -; CDR3 length: 15; V gene: TRBV9; D gene: -; CDR3 DNA: TGTGCCAGCAGCGTAATGGGTTTTAGCACAGATACGCAGTATTTT; CDR3 protein: CASSVMGFSTDTQYF
J gene: TRBJ1-6; clone size: -; CDR3 length: 18; V gene: TRBV10-3; D gene: -; CDR3 DNA: TGTGCCATCAGTGAGTCCGGCGGTGAAGTCTCCTATAATTCACCCCTCCACTTT; CDR3 protein: CAISESGGEVSYNSPLHF
J gene: TRBJ2-7; clone size: -; CDR3 length: 15; V gene: TRBV27; D gene: TRBD1; CDR3 DNA: TGTGCCAGCAGTTTATGGACAGGGGGCTCGTACGAGCAGTACTTC; CDR3 protein: CASSLWTGGSYEQYF
J gene: TRBJ1-1; clone size: -; CDR3 length: 12; V gene: TRBV30; D gene: TRBD1; CDR3 DNA: TGTGCCTTTACCTCCACAGGGGGCCGAGCTTTCTTT; CDR3 protein: CAFTSTGGRAFF
J gene: TRBJ2-7; clone size: -; CDR3 length: 13; V gene: TRBV5-4; D gene: TRBD2; CDR3 DNA: TGTGCCAGCAGCTTAGCGGGAGCCCACGAGCAGTACTTC; CDR3 protein: CASSLAGAHEQYF
J gene: TRBJ1-3; clone size: -; CDR3 length: 14; V gene: TRBV19; D gene: -; CDR3 DNA: TGTGCCAGTAGTTGGCAGGACTCTGGAAACACCATATATTTT; CDR3 protein: CASSWQDSGNTIYF
J gene: TRBJ1-5; clone size: -; CDR3 length: 14; V gene: TRBV4-1; D gene: -; CDR3 DNA: TGCGCCAGCAGCCAAGGAGGAGGGATTCAGCCCCAGCATTTT; CDR3 protein: CASSQGGGIQPQHF
J gene: TRBJ1-3; clone size: -; CDR3 length: 15; V gene: TRBV4-2; D gene: -; CDR3 DNA: TGTGCCAGCAGTCCAGACTGGAACTCTGGAAACACCATATATTTT; CDR3 protein: CASSPDWNSGNTIYF
J gene: TRBJ2-1; clone size: -; CDR3 length: 17; V gene: TRBV19; D gene: TRBD2; CDR3 DNA: TGTGCCAGTAGTTCGGGGACTAGCGGAAGAAGCTACAATGAGCAGTTCTTC; CDR3 protein: CASSSGTSGRSYNEQFF
J gene: TRBJ2-3; clone size: -; CDR3 length: 13; V gene: TRBV7-9; D gene: -; CDR3 DNA: TGTGCCAGCAGCTTAAGGGACACAGATACGCAGTATTTT; CDR3 protein: CASSLRDTDTQYF
J gene: TRBJ2-7; clone size: -; CDR3 length: 16; V gene: TRBV18; D gene: -; CDR3 DNA: TGTGCCAGCTCACCACCGGGCATGGGCAGGGAAAACGAGCAGTACTTC; CDR3 protein: CASSPPGMGRENEQYF
J gene: TRBJ1-6; clone size: -; CDR3 length: 14; V gene: TRBV28; D gene: -; CDR3 DNA: TGTGCCAGCAGTTCCCGCCTGACTAATTCACCCCTCCACTTT; CDR3 protein: CASSSRLTNSPLHF
J gene: TRBJ2-7; clone size: -; CDR3 length: 18; V gene: TRBV27; D gene: TRBD2; CDR3 DNA: TGTGCCAGCAGTGTACGACCTCCGGGACTAGCGGGGGTGTACGAGCAGTACTTC; CDR3 protein: CASSVRPPGLAGVYEQYF
J gene: TRBJ1-1; clone size: few; CDR3 length: 12; V gene: TRBV2; D gene: -; CDR3 DNA: TGTGCCAGCAGTGAAAGACCCGAGTCAGCTTTCTTT; CDR3 protein: CASSERPESAFF
J gene: TRBJ1-2; clone size: -; CDR3 length: 12; V gene: TRBV20-1; D gene: -; CDR3 DNA: TGCAGTGCTAGTGAGGACAGCTATGGCTACACCTTC; CDR3 protein: CSASEDSYGYTF
J gene: TRBJ2-1; clone size: -; CDR3 length: 15; V gene: TRBV19; D gene: TRBD2; CDR3 DNA: TGTGCCAGTAGTGCTAGCGGGAGGTCCTACAATGAGCAGTTCTTC; CDR3 protein: CASSASGRSYNEQFF
J gene: TRBJ2-5; clone size: -; CDR3 length: 15; V gene: TRBV15; D gene: TRBD1; CDR3 DNA: TGTGCCACCAGCAGGGACAGGGGGCTTGTGGAGACCCAGTACTTC; CDR3 protein: CATSRDRGLVETQYF
J gene: TRBJ1-4; clone size: -; CDR3 length: 16; V gene: TRBV4-2; D gene: TRBD1; CDR3 DNA: TGTGCCAGCAGCCATCGGGACAGCTCCTTAGTTGAAAAACTGTTTTTT; CDR3 protein: CASSHRDSSLVEKLFF
J gene: TRBJ2-3; clone size: -; CDR3 length: 13; V gene: TRBV12-3/TRBV12-4; D gene: TRBD2; CDR3 DNA: TGTGCCAGCAGTCTAGCGGGAGTTGATACGCAGTATTTT; CDR3 protein: CASSLAGVDTQYF
J gene: TRBJ2-5; clone size: -; CDR3 length: 18; V gene: TRBV7-8; D gene: -; CDR3 DNA: TGTGCCAGCAGCTTAGCGGGGTCCGGACCCCTAAGCCGGGAGACCCAGTACTTC; CDR3 protein: CASSLAGSGPLSRETQYF
J gene: TRBJ2-2; clone size: -; CDR3 length: 14; V gene: TRBV28; D gene: -; CDR3 DNA: TGTGCCAGCAGTTTACCAGGGCGGGGCGGGGAGCTGTTTTTT; CDR3 protein: CASSLPGRGGELFF
J gene: TRBJ1-3; clone size: -; CDR3 length: 13; V gene: TRBV12-3/TRBV12-4; D gene: -; CDR3 DNA: TGTGCCAGCATGTCAGATCAGGGAAACACCATATATTTT; CDR3 protein: CASMSDQGNTIYF
J gene: TRBJ2-1; clone size: once; CDR3 length: 16; V gene: TRBV19; D gene: TRBD2; CDR3 DNA: TGTGCCAGTAGTACGTATACTAGCGGGACTTACAATGAGCAGTTCTTC; CDR3 protein: CASSTYTSGTYNEQFF